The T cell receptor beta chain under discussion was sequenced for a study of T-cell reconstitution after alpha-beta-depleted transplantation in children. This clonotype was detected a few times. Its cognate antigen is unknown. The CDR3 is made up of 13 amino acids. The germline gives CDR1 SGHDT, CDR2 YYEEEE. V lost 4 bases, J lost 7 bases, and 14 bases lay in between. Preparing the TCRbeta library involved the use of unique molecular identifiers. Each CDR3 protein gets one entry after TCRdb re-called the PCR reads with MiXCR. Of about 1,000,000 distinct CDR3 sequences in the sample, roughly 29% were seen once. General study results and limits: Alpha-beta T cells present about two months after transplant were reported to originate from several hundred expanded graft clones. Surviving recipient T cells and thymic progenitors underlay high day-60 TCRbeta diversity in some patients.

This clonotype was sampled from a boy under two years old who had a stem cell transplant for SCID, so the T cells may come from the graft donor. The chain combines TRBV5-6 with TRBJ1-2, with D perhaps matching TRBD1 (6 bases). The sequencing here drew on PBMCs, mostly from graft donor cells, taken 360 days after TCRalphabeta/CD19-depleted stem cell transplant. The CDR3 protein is CASSPPGVGGYTF. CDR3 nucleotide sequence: TGTGCCAGCAGCCCACCAGGGGTGGGTGGCTACACCTTC. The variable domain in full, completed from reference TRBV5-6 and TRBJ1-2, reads DAGVTQSPTHLIKTRGQQVTLRCSPKSGHDTVSWYQQALGQGPQFIFQYYEEEERQRGNFPDRFSGHQFPNYSSELNVNALLLGDSALYLCASSPPGVGGYTFGSGTRLTVV.